This T cell receptor beta chain is from a study of cytomegalovirus exposure and HLA in healthy donors. Researchers ran the PCR with 60 Vbeta and 13 Jbeta primers. Clones were sequenced by immunoSEQ multiplex PCR, and TCRdb holds only the in-frame ones, with some missing. The listing contains around 70,000 clones. The sequence derives from a woman aged 35 to 49 in good health and CMV-seropositive. The specimen sequenced was PBMCs.

This CDR3 is CASSSDSPASATIYF. The DNA of the CDR3 is TGCGCCAGCAGCTCTGACAGCCCGGCGAGTGCCACCATATATTTT. The chain carries TRBV5-1 and TRBJ1-3; the D gene is possibly TRBD1 (5 bases). The CDR3 consists of 15 residues. CDR1 and CDR2 from the germline V gene are SGHRS and YFSETQ. V gave up 3 bases and J gave up 9 bases, with 19 bases separating them.